This T cell receptor beta chain appears in the sequencing data of a study of beta chain features in type 1 diabetes. Broader study findings: Still unanswered here is whether HLA type influences TCRB rearrangement. TCRB CDR3s from Type 1 diabetes patients were moderately but significantly shorter in all four CD4+ subsets. Researchers caution that PCR might favor shorter templates, equally among patients and controls. The study found that naive, central memory and Treg TCRB repertoires appeared more similar in patients than in healthy donors.

As every portion of the isolated RNA was reverse transcribed, the sequencing read expressed TCRB transcripts. Deep immunoSEQ sequencing covered naive, central memory and regulatory T cell samples. Profiled with immunoSEQ multiplex PCR; TCRdb holds only in-frame clones, not every one. Of 300,000 to 350,000 clones in the sample, 13% were seen once. A few counts support this clone. Antigen unknown. The sequenced sample consisted of naive CD4+ T cells from blood. The TCR comes from a woman younger than 35 with type 1 diabetes.

This chain's CDR3 is CAWSRYRGLETQYF. The DNA of the CDR3 is TGTGCCTGGAGTCGGTACAGGGGGCTAGAGACCCAGTACTTC. The J gene is TRBJ2-5, the V gene TRBV30; TRBD1 agrees at 9 bases. V lost 2 bases to trimming and J lost 4 bases; unmatched junction nucleotides: 5. The CDR3 runs 14 residues. The germline V gene encodes CDR1 GTSNPN and CDR2 SVGIG (reference sequence).